This T cell receptor beta chain stems from a study of T cells after somatic rescue of genetic block. The germline CDR1 and CDR2 sequences are SGHAT and FQNNGV. The CDR3 sequence is 15 residues long. V was trimmed by 1 base and J by 6 bases, leaving 15 bases between them. TCRdb keeps only in-frame clones here, not all; method: immunoSEQ multiplex PCR. The sample has roughly 55,000 clones, around 96% seen once. The sequencing input was peripheral blood mononuclear cells (PBMCs). This TCR was recovered from a child less than two years old. The V call is TRBV11-2, the J call TRBJ1-1; D perhaps matches TRBD1 (5 bases). CDR3 region: CASSLAGTGGPEAFF. The DNA for the CDR3 is TGTGCCAGCAGCTTAGCTGGGACTGGGGGTCCTGAAGCTTTCTTT.